This T cell receptor beta chain derives from a study of T cells in localized non-small cell lung cancer. The study, taken as a whole, reports: The study found T cell clonality highest in uninvolved adjacent lung, above tumor. Greater T cell density in blood accompanied longer overall survival.

The CDR3 is made up of 17 amino acids. The germline V gene has CDR1 LNHDA and CDR2 SQIVND (reference sequence). V was pared by 6 bases and J by 4 bases, with 16 bases of the junction left unmatched. The protocol was immunoSEQ multiplex PCR, while the TCRdb copy is restricted to in-frame clones and leaves out a portion. The sample lists more than 2,000 clones, less than 40% occurring once. With respect to this clone: Its antigen is still unknown.

The TCR comes from a man aged 40 to 70 with stage I lung adenocarcinoma. The sequencing here drew on lung tumor tissue, taken before any cancer treatment. The chain recombines TRBV19 with TRBJ2-7; 9 bases fit TRBD1. Here the CDR3 DNA reads TGTGCCAGTAGGTTGACAGGGGGACGACTCTCGGTTTACGAGCAGTACTTC. It is translated as CASRLTGGRLSVYEQYF. The full variable domain, rest sourced from reference TRBV19 and TRBJ2-7, is DGGITQSPKYLFRKEGQNVTLSCEQNLNHDAMYWYRQDPGQGLRLIYYSQIVNDFQKGDIAEGYSVSREKKESFPLTVTSAQKNPTAFYLCASRLTGGRLSVYEQYFGPGTRLTVT.